This paragraph covers one TCR beta chain sequence. Antigen unknown. This specimen belongs to a study of cytomegalovirus exposure and HLA in healthy donors. Study-level results: Per published accounts, TCR beta sequences correctly predicted the HLA-A and HLA-B alleles of most subjects.

PCR primers comprised 60 Vbeta and 13 Jbeta primers. Sequencing was performed with immunoSEQ multiplex PCR; in TCRdb, only in-frame clones are kept and a portion is missing. The sample holds about 86,000 clones; 75% to 85% are singletons and the top ten take approximately 14%. From germline, CDR1 is SNHLY and CDR2 FYNNEI. The CDR3 spans 14 residues. Trimming removed 5 bases at V and 3 bases at J, with 12 bases between. The sequence was obtained from a woman in her thirties or forties in good health and CMV-seropositive. Sequenced material: PBMCs. The V call is TRBV2, the J call TRBJ2-3; D gene ambiguous. This CDR3 reads CASSIASVTDTQYF. The DNA of the CDR3 is TGTGCCAGCAGTATAGCTTCTGTTACAGATACGCAGTATTTT.